The 18 T cell receptor beta chains listed next were all sequenced from one sample in a study of cytomegalovirus exposure and HLA in healthy donors. Primers: 60 Vbeta forward and 13 Jbeta reverse. Here immunoSEQ multiplex PCR was the method, and the copy in TCRdb shows in-frame clones only, minus some. The data show 150,000 to 200,000 clones, with roughly 85% seen just once and 2.3% held by the top ten. What was sequenced was PBMCs. These TCRs come from a woman aged 45-60 years in good health and CMV-seronegative.

The chain uses TRBV28 and TRBJ1-3; D unresolved. This CDR3 has 11 amino acids. Trimming stripped 5 bases from V and 4 bases from J, with 3 bases between. The germline V gene encodes CDR1 MDHEN and CDR2 SYDVKM. CDR3 coding DNA: TGTGCCAGCAGTCCAGGAAACACCATATATTTT. This codes for CASSPGNTIYF.

This chain uses TRBV10-1 with TRBJ1-1; D is perhaps TRBD1 (5 bases). CDR1 is WNHNN, CDR2 SYGVQD, per germline (reference sequence). This CDR3 region has 13 residues. V dropped 5 bases and J dropped 1 base, with 8 bases sitting between them. CDR3 sequence reads: CASSKDTNTEAFF. CDR3 DNA: TGCGCCAGCAGTAAGGACACGAACACTGAAGCTTTCTTT.

This chain links TRBV2 with TRBJ2-1; 7 nucleotides align to TRBD2. This CDR3 spans 14 amino acids. Germline values: CDR1 SNHLY, CDR2 FYNNEI. The junction had 9 bases not matched to a gene; V was cut back by 4 bases and J by 9 bases. The CDR3 here is CASSARLALSEQFF. CDR3 sequence (DNA): TGTGCCAGCAGTGCGCGACTAGCCCTTAGTGAGCAGTTCTTC.

The chain joins TRBV6-4 to TRBJ2-6; 7 bases line up with TRBD1. Per germline, CDR1 MRHNA and CDR2 SNTAGT. J lost 0 bases, V lost 4 bases, and 6 bases had no gene match. The CDR3 is made up of 17 amino acids. CDR3 amino acids: CASSARTGLSGANVLTF. CDR3 bases: TGTGCCAGCAGTGCCCGGACAGGCCTCTCTGGGGCCAACGTCCTGACTTTC.

The chain uses TRBV6-5 and TRBJ2-3; D possibly corresponds to TRBD1 (6 bases). The CDR3 totals 13 residues. Germline V CDR1 and CDR2: MNHEY, SVGAGI. The germline V and J ends were trimmed by 0 bases and 5 bases, with 6 bases remaining between them. Here the CDR3 DNA reads TGTGCCAGCAGTTACTCCAGGGGAGATACGCAGTATTTT. Its protein is CASSYSRGDTQYF.

The chain uses TRBV4-1 and TRBJ2-7; TRBD2 agrees at 10 bases. The CDR3 covers 14 residues. J gave up 2 bases and V 10 bases, and 8 bases lay outside the gene matches. Germline V lookup: CDR1 MGHRA, CDR2 YSYEKL. The CDR3 region has the DNA TGCGCCACCTCAAGCGGGAGGGCCCCCTACGAGCAGTACTTC. It yields the protein CATSSGRAPYEQYF.

This clone was found once. The rearrangement uses TRBV27 and TRBJ2-2; 10 nucleotides agree with TRBD2. CDR3 length: 15 residues. J gave up 6 bases and V 10 bases, and 11 bases lay outside the gene matches. Germline V CDR1 and CDR2: MNHEY, SMNVEV (reference sequence). The CDR3 region has the DNA TGTGCCACCCGCCGAGTGCTAGCGGGAGCCGGGGAGCTGTTTTTT. Its protein product is CATRRVLAGAGELFF.

The J gene is TRBJ2-5, the V gene TRBV2, with TRBD1 matching 9 bases. V lost 3 bases, J lost 4 bases, and 6 bases stayed unmatched. CDR1 and CDR2 from the germline V gene are SNHLY and FYNNEI. This CDR3 spans 15 amino acids. This chain's CDR3 is CASSEGQGGGETQYF. The CDR3, as DNA: TGTGCCAGCAGTGAGGGACAGGGTGGAGGAGAGACCCAGTACTTC.

V and J are TRBV9 and TRBJ2-1, with 7 bases that match TRBD2. Trimming at V came to 0 bases and at J to 9 bases, leaving 6 bases not matched to a gene. The germline gives CDR1 SGDLS, CDR2 YYNGEE. CDR3 length: 14 residues. Here the CDR3 reads CASSVVAGVGEQFF. CDR3 coding DNA: TGTGCCAGCAGCGTAGTTGCGGGAGTGGGTGAGCAGTTCTTC.

The J gene is TRBJ1-5, the V gene TRBV28; tentative D call: TRBD1 (6 bases). The CDR3 has 18 residues. Germline V lookup: CDR1 MDHEN, CDR2 SYDVKM. The ends were cut back, 2 bases at V and 0 bases at J, with 17 bases in the middle. The CDR3 DNA reads TGTGCCAGCAGTTTAATCGGGTTTTCAGGGGATAGCAATCAGCCCCAGCATTTT. Its protein product is CASSLIGFSGDSNQPQHF. Full variable domain (missing parts from reference TRBV28 and TRBJ1-5): DVKVTQSSRYLVKRTGEKVFLECVQDMDHENMFWYRQDPGLGLRLIYFSYDVKMKEKGDIPEGYSVSREKKERFSLILESASTNQTSMYLCASSLIGFSGDSNQPQHFGDGTRLSIL.

The chain employs TRBV4-1 and TRBJ2-5, with TRBD2 matching over 7 bases. TRBJ2-7 explains the end of the DNA better; the J call may be wrong. The CDR3 consists of 15 residues. Germline loops: CDR1 MGHRA, CDR2 YSYEKL. The CDR3 loop reads CASSQEGLAEGEQYF. The CDR3 DNA is TGCGCCAGCAGCCAAGAGGGCCTAGCGGAGGGCGAGCAGTACTTC.

The chain is built from TRBV5-1 and TRBJ1-4; maybe TRBD1 (5 bases). Germline lookup yields CDR1 SGHRS and CDR2 YFSETQ. The V gene lost 4 bases and the J gene lost 4 bases, with 14 bases spanning the gap. The length of the CDR3 is 15 residues. This CDR3 reads CASSPRDGRNEKLFF. CDR3 nucleotide sequence: TGCGCCAGCAGCCCCAGGGATGGTCGTAATGAAAAACTGTTTTTT.

This chain joins TRBV7-8 and TRBJ1-3; 7 bases align to TRBD1. Trimming took 2 bases from V and 0 from J; bases not matched to a gene: 19. This CDR3 comprises 21 residues. Germline CDR1 reads SGHVS; CDR2 reads FQNEAQ. As DNA, the CDR3 is TGTGCCAGCAGCTTACTTTTCGCCCCCCACAACAGGGGCCTCTCTGGAAACACCATATATTTT. This encodes CASSLLFAPHNRGLSGNTIYF.

The chain links TRBV18 to TRBJ1-2, with unresolved D. Germline CDR1 and CDR2: KGHSH and LQKENI. CDR3 size: 12 residues. V dropped 3 bases and J dropped 6 bases, with 8 bases sitting between them. CDR3 coding DNA: TGTGCCAGCTCACCCCGGGATGATGGCTACACCTTC. This sequence encodes CASSPRDDGYTF.

This chain joins TRBV7-2 and TRBJ2-5; TRBD2 matches at 14 bases. This CDR3 region has 18 residues. From germline, CDR1 is SGHTA and CDR2 FQGNSA. V gave up 1 base and J gave up 5 bases; unmatched junction bases: 9. This chain's CDR3 is CASSLEGLAGVGGETQYF. The DNA for the CDR3 is TGTGCCAGCAGCTTAGAGGGACTAGCGGGAGTAGGGGGGGAGACCCAGTACTTC.

The chain is built from TRBV11-3 and TRBJ2-2; D may be TRBD2 (5 bases). CDR3 length equals 13 residues. From germline, CDR1 is SGHNT and CDR2 YENEEA. The V and J ends lost 2 bases and 6 bases respectively, with 7 bases between them. The CDR3 bases are TGTGCCAGCAGCTTAAAGCGGCCCGGGGAGCTGTTTTTT. Translating it yields CASSLKRPGELFF.

This clone was recorded once. The gene calls are TRBV18 and TRBJ1-6; D uncertain. CDR3 length: 15 residues. Trimming removed 1 base from V and 7 bases from J, with 11 bases in between. In germline, CDR1 is KGHSH, CDR2 LQKENI. DNA for the CDR3: TGTGCCAGCTCACCACTCTCGACGGAGAATTCACCCCTCCACTTT. Translation: CASSPLSTENSPLHF.

The CDR3 nucleotides are TGCAGCGCTCAGGGACAGGGCCACGAGCAGTACTTC. Its translation: CSAQGQGHEQYF. The rearrangement links TRBV29-1 to TRBJ2-7; 9 bases align to TRBD1. This CDR3 comprises 12 residues. The germline V gene encodes CDR1 SQVTM and CDR2 ANQGSEA. J lost 5 bases, V lost 7 bases, and 6 bases had no gene match.